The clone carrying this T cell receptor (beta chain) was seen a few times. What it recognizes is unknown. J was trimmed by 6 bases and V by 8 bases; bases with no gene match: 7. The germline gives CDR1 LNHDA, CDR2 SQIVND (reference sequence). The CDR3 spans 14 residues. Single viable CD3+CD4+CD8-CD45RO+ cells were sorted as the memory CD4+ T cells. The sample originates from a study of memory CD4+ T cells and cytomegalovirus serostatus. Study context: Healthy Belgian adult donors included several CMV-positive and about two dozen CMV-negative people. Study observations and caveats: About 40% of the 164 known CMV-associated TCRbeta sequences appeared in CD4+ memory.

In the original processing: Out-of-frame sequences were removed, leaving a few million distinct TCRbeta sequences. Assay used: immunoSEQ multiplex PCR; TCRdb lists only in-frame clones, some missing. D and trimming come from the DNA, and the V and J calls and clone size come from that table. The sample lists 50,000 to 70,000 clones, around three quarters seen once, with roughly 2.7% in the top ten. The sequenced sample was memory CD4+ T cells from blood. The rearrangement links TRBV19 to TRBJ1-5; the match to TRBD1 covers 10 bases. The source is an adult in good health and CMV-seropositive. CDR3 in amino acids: CASGPGQGIQPQHF. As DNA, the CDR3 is TGTGCCAGTGGGCCGGGACAGGGGATTCAGCCCCAGCATTTT.